The 28 T cell receptor beta chains below were found in one sample sequenced in a study of neurological immune-mediated disorders. TCRdb recomputed calls from the 5' RACE reads with MiXCR, one row per CDR3 protein. The sample has about 54,000 distinct CDR3 sequences, under 5% seen once. Input material: CD4+ T cells from blood. These receptors came from a woman in her 40s with multiple sclerosis.

There are many counts of this clonotype. The chain has TRBV29-1 and TRBJ1-3; TRBD1 is a possible D gene (5 bases). Germline CDR1 SQVTM, CDR2 ANQGSEA. Trimming took off 5 bases at V and 0 bases at J, with 11 bases between the two ends. This CDR3 has 14 amino acids. In DNA form, the CDR3 reads TGCAGCGTTTTAACAGGTTTCTCTGGAAACACCATATATTTT. Residues: CSVLTGFSGNTIYF.

Ten or more counts support this clonotype. This rearrangement joins TRBV6-6 to TRBJ1-5; D gene uncertain. The CDR3 extends over 14 amino acids. In germline, CDR1 is MNHNY, CDR2 SVGAGI (reference sequence). The V end was cut by 6 bases, the J end by 0 bases, with 9 bases between. The CDR3 coding sequence is TGTGCCAGCAGGGGCCCGAATAGCAATCAGCCCCAGCATTTT. Amino acids: CASRGPNSNQPQHF.

This clonotype occurred many times. V usage is TRBV20-1 and J usage is TRBJ1-5; D perhaps matches TRBD1 (5 bases). Deletions cut 8 bases from V and 3 bases from J, with 14 bases between. Germline lookup yields CDR1 DFQATT and CDR2 SNEGSKA (reference sequence). This CDR3 has 13 residues. The CDR3 reads CSLRGGFNQPQHF. CDR3 coding DNA: TGCAGTCTCCGGGGGGGGTTCAATCAGCCCCAGCATTTT.

This clonotype occurred many times. CDR3 in DNA: TGTGCCAGCAGCTTAGGGACAGGGTCCGGCTACACCTTC. Translating gives CASSLGTGSGYTF. The chain joins TRBV7-2 to TRBJ1-2; TRBD1 aligns across 8 bases. Trimming took 1 base from V and 8 from J; bases not matched to a gene: 3. Looked up from germline, CDR1 is SGHTA and CDR2 is FQGNSA. The CDR3 is 13 amino acids.

This clonotype was seen at least ten times. This chain links TRBV12-3 or TRBV12-4 with TRBJ1-2; D gene ambiguous. The V and J ends lost 4 bases and 8 bases respectively, with 20 bases between them. The CDR3 contains 15 residues. The CDR3 nucleotides read TGTGCCAGCAGTTACTCCGGGTTGGCCGCGGGAGGCTACACCTTC. Its protein is CASSYSGLAAGGYTF.

There are many counts of this clonotype. This chain links TRBV6-5 with TRBJ1-4; no definite D call. The CDR3 is made up of 16 amino acids. Trimming stripped 0 bases from V and 7 bases from J, with 15 bases between. CDR1 MNHEY and CDR2 SVGAGI come from the germline V gene. The DNA of the CDR3 is TGTGCCAGCAGTTACTCGATGGTGGGGTATGGTGAAAAACTGTTTTTT. Amino acid sequence: CASSYSMVGYGEKLFF.

This clonotype was counted ten times or more. This may stem from a read error, because a much larger clone lies one nucleotide away. The chain carries TRBV5-1 and TRBJ1-1; D is uncertain. In germline, CDR1 is SGHRS, CDR2 YFSETQ. The CDR3 sequence is 13 residues long. The CDR3 bases are TGCGCCAACAGCCCGGACCCGAACACTGAAGCTTTCTTT. The encoded protein is CANSPDPNTEAFF.

This clonotype was recorded at least ten times. The chain couples TRBV5-1 to TRBJ1-6; D perhaps matches TRBD1 (5 bases). CDR1 SGHRS and CDR2 YFSETQ come from the germline V gene. V lost 0 bases, J lost 9 bases, and 10 bases lay in between. The CDR3 loop spans 14 amino acids. CDR3 nucleotides: TGCGCCAGCAGCTTGGACAGGCTGACTTCACCCCTCCACTTT. It specifies CASSLDRLTSPLHF.

This clonotype has ten or more counts. J is TRBJ2-5 and V is TRBV7-2, with D unclear. CDR1 is SGHTA and CDR2 is FQGNSA in the germline V gene. The CDR3 consists of 13 residues. The V end was cut by 3 bases, the J end by 1 base, with 6 bases between. The CDR3 sequence: CASSFLFQETQYF. The CDR3 DNA reads TGTGCCAGCAGCTTCTTGTTCCAAGAGACCCAGTACTTC.

This clonotype was counted ten times or more. This rearrangement joins TRBV15 to TRBJ2-1; maybe TRBD1 (5 bases). In germline, CDR1 is LNHNV, CDR2 YYDKDF (reference sequence). The CDR3 consists of 15 residues. Trimming stripped 0 bases from V and 9 bases from J, with 15 bases between. The DNA for the CDR3 is TGTGCCACCAGCAGAGAGGGGCAGGGATGGAGTGAGCAGTTCTTC. Encoded protein: CATSREGQGWSEQFF. The full variable domain, its missing parts supplied by reference TRBV15 and TRBJ2-1, is DAMVIQNPRYQVTQFGKPVTLSCSQTLNHNVMYWYQQKSSQAPKLLFHYYDKDFNNEADTPDNFQSRRPNTSFCFLDIRSPGLGDTAMYLCATSREGQGWSEQFFGPGTRLTVL.

This clonotype has at least ten counts. The rearrangement links TRBV20-1 to TRBJ2-1; D is perhaps TRBD2 (7 bases). CDR1 DFQATT and CDR2 SNEGSKA come from the germline V gene (reference sequence). The V end lost 4 bases, the J end lost 0 bases, and 16 bases lay between the germline ends. This CDR3 spans 16 amino acids. CDR3 coding DNA: TGCAGTGCTAAAGGGGGGGGGGCGAGCTCCTACAATGAGCAGTTCTTC. Residues: CSAKGGGASSYNEQFF.

There are many counts of this clonotype. CDR3 coding DNA: TGTGCTAGTGGTTTCGAGGTCCGGTATGGCTACACCTTC. This sequence encodes CASGFEVRYGYTF. The chain couples TRBV12-5 to TRBJ1-2; D remains ambiguous. Trimming removed 3 bases from V and 5 bases from J, with 10 bases in between. The germline V gene encodes CDR1 LGHNT and CDR2 FRNRAP. CDR3 length equals 13 residues.

This clonotype was observed many times. The chain uses TRBV10-3 and TRBJ2-7; 9 nucleotides match TRBD2. Unmatched junction bases numbered 23, after V lost 3 bases and J lost 5 bases. Germline V CDR1 and CDR2: ENHRY, SYGVKD. The CDR3 has 20 amino acids. CDR3 amino acids: CAISDAPAGGTYSFLDEQYF. The CDR3 bases are TGTGCCATCAGTGATGCCCCTGCGGGGGGGACATACTCCTTTCTTGACGAGCAGTACTTC.

This clonotype was seen repeatedly, ten times or more. The chain has TRBV11-2 and TRBJ1-2, with 7 bases that match TRBD1. V lost 5 bases to trimming and J lost 6 bases; unmatched junction nucleotides: 6. CDR3 length: 13 residues. Germline values: CDR1 SGHAT, CDR2 FQNNGV. The CDR3 sequence: CASSQQGLNGYTF. DNA of the CDR3: TGTGCCAGCAGCCAACAGGGGCTGAATGGCTACACCTTC.

This clonotype was recorded at least ten times. This rearrangement joins TRBV7-9 to TRBJ2-5; the D gene is possibly TRBD2 (6 bases). CDR3 size: 14 residues. CDR1 and CDR2 from the germline V gene are SEHNR and FQNEAQ (reference sequence). The V gene lost 5 bases and the J gene lost 5 bases, with 15 bases spanning the gap. CDR3 residues: CASSPSLASETQYF. The CDR3 DNA sequence: TGTGCCAGCAGCCCATCCCTAGCGTCGGAGACCCAGTACTTC. The whole variable domain, filled in from reference TRBV7-9 and TRBJ2-5, reads DTGVSQNPRHKITKRGQNVTFRCDPISEHNRLYWYRQTLGQGPEFLTYFQNEAQLEKSRLLSDRFSAERPKGSFSTLEIQRTEQGDSAMYLCASSPSLASETQYFGPGTRLLVL.

There are many counts of this clonotype. The genes are TRBV4-2 and TRBJ2-2, with D unresolved. This CDR3 comprises 15 residues. Germline-derived CDR1 and CDR2 are LGHNA and YNFKEQ. V was clipped by 0 bases and J by 4 bases, with 9 bases between them. CDR3 residues: CASSQERFGTGELFF. The CDR3 nucleotides read TGTGCCAGCAGCCAAGAACGTTTCGGCACCGGGGAGCTGTTTTTT.

Ten or more counts support this clonotype. This chain uses TRBV5-1 with TRBJ1-1; no firm D call. Trimming pared 0 bases from V and 2 bases from J, leaving 11 bases between. Per germline, CDR1 SGHRS and CDR2 YFSETQ. CDR3 length equals 15 residues. The CDR3 sequence is CASSLETSLNTEAFF. The DNA for the CDR3 is TGCGCCAGCAGCTTGGAGACCTCTCTAAACACTGAAGCTTTCTTT.

This clonotype was recorded at least ten times. The genes are TRBV6-6 and TRBJ2-1, with D possibly being TRBD2 (6 bases). Germline loops: CDR1 MNHNY, CDR2 SVGAGI (reference sequence). V was trimmed by 2 bases and J by 1 base, leaving 15 bases between them. The CDR3 has 17 amino acids. DNA of the CDR3: TGTGCCAGCAGTTACAGAGGAGGGGTCTTGTCCTACAATGAGCAGTTCTTC. It codes for CASSYRGGVLSYNEQFF.

This clonotype was counted ten times or more. V and J are TRBV5-5 and TRBJ1-6, with TRBD1 as a possible D gene (5 bases). Trimming took off 1 base at V and 8 bases at J, with 7 bases between the two ends. This CDR3 spans 13 amino acids. Per the germline V gene, CDR1 is SGHKS and CDR2 is YYEKEE (reference sequence). The CDR3 nucleotides are TGTGCCAGCAGCTTGTTCAGGGATTCACCCCTCCACTTT. This encodes CASSLFRDSPLHF.

This clonotype has ten or more counts. This chain connects TRBV5-1 to TRBJ2-3; TRBD2 matches at 7 bases. The CDR3 sequence is 15 residues long. V lost 4 bases to trimming and J lost 6 bases; unmatched junction nucleotides: 11. Germline V gene sequence: CDR1 SGHRS, CDR2 YFSETQ. CDR3 sequence (DNA): TGCGCCAGCAGCGACACCAGCGGGGCCGAGGATACGCAGTATTTT. Translating it yields CASSDTSGAEDTQYF. The whole variable domain, filled in from reference TRBV5-1 and TRBJ2-3, reads KAGVTQTPRYLIKTRGQQVTLSCSPISGHRSVSWYQQTPGQGLQFLFEYFSETQRNKGNFPGRFSGRQFSNSRSEMNVSTLELGDSALYLCASSDTSGAEDTQYFGPGTRLTVL.

At least ten counts were recorded for this clonotype. The chain is built from TRBV7-2 and TRBJ2-7; perhaps D is TRBD1 or TRBD2 (5 bases each). Germline V gene sequence: CDR1 SGHTA, CDR2 FQGNSA. V lost 5 bases, J lost 0 bases, and 11 bases lay in between. The CDR3 totals 14 residues. The CDR3 sequence is CASSPSGTSYEQYF. The CDR3, as DNA: TGTGCCAGCAGCCCATCCGGGACCTCCTACGAGCAGTACTTC.

This clonotype occurred many times. This chain uses TRBV5-1 with TRBJ2-1; the D call may be TRBD1 or TRBD2 (5 bases each). The germline V gene encodes CDR1 SGHRS and CDR2 YFSETQ. The ends were cut back, 4 bases at V and 0 bases at J, with 11 bases in the middle. The CDR3 is made up of 15 amino acids. CDR3 bases: TGCGCCAGCAGCCGGGACCTTAGCTCCTACAATGAGCAGTTCTTC. This encodes CASSRDLSSYNEQFF.

This clonotype was counted many times. The J gene is TRBJ2-7, the V gene TRBV6-6; the D gene is possibly TRBD1 (6 bases). Per germline, CDR1 MNHNY and CDR2 SVGAGI (reference sequence). Trimming shortened V by 0 bases and J by 5 bases, and 20 bases separated the two germline ends. The CDR3 sequence is 17 residues long. CDR3 protein: CASSYSSPPGAAHEQYF. The CDR3, as DNA: TGTGCCAGCAGTTACTCATCCCCTCCAGGGGCTGCCCACGAGCAGTACTTC.

This clonotype was observed many times. The V gene is TRBV6-6, the J gene TRBJ2-7, with 7 bases aligning to TRBD2. CDR1 MNHNY and CDR2 SVGAGI come from the germline V gene (reference sequence). V lost 4 bases to trimming and J lost 0 bases; unmatched junction nucleotides: 6. The CDR3 is 15 amino acids. The CDR3: CASSFGREVSYEQYF. CDR3 coding DNA: TGTGCCAGCAGTTTTGGCCGGGAGGTCTCCTACGAGCAGTACTTC.

This clonotype was seen at least ten times. The chain is built from TRBV11-2 and TRBJ2-7, with D uncertain. CDR3 length: 13 amino acids. Between the trimmed V and J ends, which lost 4 bases and 3 bases, there was a span of 10 bases. Germline V CDR1 and CDR2: SGHAT, FQNNGV. The CDR3 bases are TGTGCCAGCAGCTCCCCCCGTTACTACGAGCAGTACTTC. It is translated as CASSSPRYYEQYF.

This clonotype has ten or more counts. This chain connects TRBV7-8 to TRBJ2-2; no clear D gene. Germline V gene lookup returns CDR1 SGHVS and CDR2 FQNEAQ. The V gene lost 0 bases and the J gene lost 6 bases, with 8 bases spanning the gap. This CDR3 region has 14 residues. CDR3 sequence reads: CASSLAGIAGELFF. CDR3 coding DNA: TGTGCCAGCAGCTTAGCAGGGATTGCCGGGGAGCTGTTTTTT.

This clonotype was counted ten times or more. This chain uses TRBV5-1 with TRBJ1-2, with TRBD1 matching 9 bases. Germline V gives CDR1 SGHRS, CDR2 YFSETQ. After removal of 6 bases from V and 6 bases from J, the junction contained 9 bases not matched to a gene. This CDR3 comprises 14 residues. CDR3 in amino acids: CASKGTGWRDGYTF. Written as DNA, the CDR3 is TGCGCCAGCAAAGGGACAGGGTGGCGAGATGGCTACACCTTC.

This clonotype appeared many times. The chain is built from TRBV18 and TRBJ1-6; D remains unclear. The CDR3 runs to 14 residues. Germline V gives CDR1 KGHSH, CDR2 LQKENI. V dropped 6 bases and J dropped 6 bases, with 12 bases sitting between them. CDR3 sequence: CASSGRRVNSPLHF. The CDR3 DNA reads TGTGCCAGCTCCGGCCGGAGGGTTAATTCACCCCTCCACTTT.